The sequence of this T cell receptor (beta chain) was determined in a study of OX40 agonist ivuxolimab in advanced cancers. Study as a whole: People in dose escalation had one of these cancers: hepatocellular carcinoma, melanoma, renal cell or head and neck cancer. Notes on the study in general: The average count of expanded clones was higher among CD8+ T cells than among CD4+. Several nonresponders also turned out to have low normalized T-cell clonal expansion.

The data were produced by immunoSEQ multiplex PCR, yet TCRdb's version contains in-frame clones alone and is incomplete. The data hold around 67,000 clones, with around 80% observed a single time. CDR3 size: 18 residues. Germline trimming cut 9 bases from V and 0 bases from J; bases unmatched to any gene: 17. CDR1 and CDR2 (germline): SNHLY, FYNNEI. This clone was observed a handful of times. Antigen specificity is unknown. The sequence derives from an adult with an advanced solid tumor such as melanoma, head and neck, liver or kidney cancer. The rearrangement joins TRBV2 to TRBJ2-3; TRBD2 agrees at 8 bases. Here the sequenced sample was CD4+ or CD8+ T cells sorted from blood, taken in a trial of the OX40 agonist ivuxolimab. The CDR3 is CASPGGPGTSSSTDTQYF. In DNA, the CDR3 is TGTGCCAGTCCGGGGGGGCCGGGGACCTCGTCTAGCACAGATACGCAGTATTTT.